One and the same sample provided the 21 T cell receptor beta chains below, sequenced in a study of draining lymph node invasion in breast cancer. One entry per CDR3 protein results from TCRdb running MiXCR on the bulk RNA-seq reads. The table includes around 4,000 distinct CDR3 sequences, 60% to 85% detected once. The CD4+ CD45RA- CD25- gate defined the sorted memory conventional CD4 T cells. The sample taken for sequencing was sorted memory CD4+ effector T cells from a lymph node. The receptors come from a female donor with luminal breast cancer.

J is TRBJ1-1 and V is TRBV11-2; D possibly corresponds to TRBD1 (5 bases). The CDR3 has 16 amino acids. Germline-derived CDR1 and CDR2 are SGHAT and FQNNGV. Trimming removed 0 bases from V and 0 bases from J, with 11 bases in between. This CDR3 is CASSLEAGLMNTEAFF. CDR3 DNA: TGTGCCAGCAGCTTAGAGGCAGGGCTAATGAACACTGAAGCTTTCTTT. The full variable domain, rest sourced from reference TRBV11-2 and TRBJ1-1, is EAGVAQSPRYKIIEKRQSVAFWCNPISGHATLYWYQQILGQGPKLLIQFQNNGVVDDSQLPKDRFSAERLKGVDSTLKIQPAKLEDSAVYLCASSLEAGLMNTEAFFGQGTRLTVV.

CDR3 sequence: CASQLGGIEDTIYF. The CDR3 nucleotides are TGCGCCAGCCAGCTCGGAGGGATCGAGGACACCATATATTTT. V gene TRBV5-1 combines with J gene TRBJ1-3; D unclear. This CDR3 spans 14 amino acids. V shed 7 bases and J shed 8 bases, with 19 bases lying between them. The V gene's germline CDR1 is SGHRS and CDR2 YFSETQ.

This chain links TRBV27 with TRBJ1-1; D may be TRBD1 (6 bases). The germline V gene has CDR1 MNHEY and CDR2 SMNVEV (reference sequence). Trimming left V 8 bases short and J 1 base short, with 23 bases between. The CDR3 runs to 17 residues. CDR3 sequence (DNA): TGTGCCAGCGCAATGACTGACGGGGGGCGCCGGAACACTGAAGCTTTCTTT. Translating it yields CASAMTDGGRRNTEAFF.

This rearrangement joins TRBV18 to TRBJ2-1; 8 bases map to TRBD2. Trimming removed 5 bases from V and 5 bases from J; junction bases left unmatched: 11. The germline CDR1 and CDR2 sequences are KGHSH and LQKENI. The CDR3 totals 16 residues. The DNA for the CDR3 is TGTGCCAGCTCAAAAGACTTAGCGGGATCACACAATGAGCAGTTCTTC. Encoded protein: CASSKDLAGSHNEQFF. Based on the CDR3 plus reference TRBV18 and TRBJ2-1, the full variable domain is NAGVMQNPRHLVRRRGQEARLRCSPMKGHSHVYWYRQLPEEGLKFMVYLQKENIIDESGMPKERFSAEFPKEGPSILRIQQVVRGDSAAYFCASSKDLAGSHNEQFFGPGTRLTVL.

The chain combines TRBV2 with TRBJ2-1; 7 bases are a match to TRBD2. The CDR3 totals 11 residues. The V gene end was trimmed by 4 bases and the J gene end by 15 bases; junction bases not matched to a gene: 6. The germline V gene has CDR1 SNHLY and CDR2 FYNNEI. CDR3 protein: CASSVGRTGFF. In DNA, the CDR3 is TGTGCCAGCAGTGTCGGGAGGACGGGGTTCTTC.

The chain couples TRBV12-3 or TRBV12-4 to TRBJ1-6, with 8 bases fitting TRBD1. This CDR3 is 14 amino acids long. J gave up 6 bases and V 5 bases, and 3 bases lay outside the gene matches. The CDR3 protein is CASSIDRGNSPLHF. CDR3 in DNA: TGTGCCAGCAGTATTGACAGGGGTAATTCACCCCTCCACTTT.

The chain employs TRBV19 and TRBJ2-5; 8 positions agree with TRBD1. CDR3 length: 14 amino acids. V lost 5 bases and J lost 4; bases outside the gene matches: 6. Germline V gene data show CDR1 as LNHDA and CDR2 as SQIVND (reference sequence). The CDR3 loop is CASSRTGGIETQYF. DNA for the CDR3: TGTGCCAGTAGTCGAACAGGGGGAATAGAGACCCAGTACTTC. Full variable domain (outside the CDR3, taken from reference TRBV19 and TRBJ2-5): DGGITQSPKYLFRKEGQNVTLSCEQNLNHDAMYWYRQDPGQGLRLIYYSQIVNDFQKGDIAEGYSVSREKKESFPLTVTSAQKNPTAFYLCASSRTGGIETQYFGPGTRLLVL.

The CDR3 loop reads CAISESATGYTF. CDR3 nucleotide sequence: TGTGCCATCAGTGAGTCCGCGACGGGCTACACCTTC. The chain is built from TRBV10-3 and TRBJ1-2; no definite D call. V lost 0 bases and J lost 8, with 7 bases in between. Germline V CDR1 and CDR2: ENHRY, SYGVKD. There are 12 residues in the CDR3.

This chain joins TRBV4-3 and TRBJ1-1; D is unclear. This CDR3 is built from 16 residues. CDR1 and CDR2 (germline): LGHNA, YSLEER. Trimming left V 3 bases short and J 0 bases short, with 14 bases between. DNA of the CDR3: TGCGCCAGCAGCCAGGCCGTCGGGGTTATGAACACTGAAGCTTTCTTT. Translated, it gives CASSQAVGVMNTEAFF.

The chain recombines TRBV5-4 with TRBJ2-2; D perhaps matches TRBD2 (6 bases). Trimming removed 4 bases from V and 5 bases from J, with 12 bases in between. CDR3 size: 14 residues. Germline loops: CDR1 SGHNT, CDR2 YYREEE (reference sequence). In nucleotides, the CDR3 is TGTGCCAGCAGCCCGGAGGGGTTTACCGGGGAGCTGTTTTTT. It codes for CASSPEGFTGELFF.

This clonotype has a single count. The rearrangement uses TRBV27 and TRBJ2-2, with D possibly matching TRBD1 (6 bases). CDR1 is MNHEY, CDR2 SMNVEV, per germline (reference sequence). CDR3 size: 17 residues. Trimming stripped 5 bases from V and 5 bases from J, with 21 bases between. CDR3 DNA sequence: TGTGCCAGCAGTACAGGGTCCCAATGGGCCGATACCGGGGAGCTGTTTTTT. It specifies CASSTGSQWADTGELFF.

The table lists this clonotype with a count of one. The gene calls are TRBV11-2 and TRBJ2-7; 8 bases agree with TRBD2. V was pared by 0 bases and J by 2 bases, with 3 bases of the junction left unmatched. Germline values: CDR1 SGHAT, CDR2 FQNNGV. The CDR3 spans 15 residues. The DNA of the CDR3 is TGTGCCAGCAGCTTAGAGCTAGCGGGTCCCTACGAGCAGTACTTC. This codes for CASSLELAGPYEQYF.

The CDR3 sequence: CASSLGYSQGETQYF. CDR3 nucleotides: TGTGCCAGCAGCTTAGGATACAGCCAGGGGGAGACCCAGTACTTC. The chain couples TRBV7-2 to TRBJ2-5, with D perhaps TRBD1 (6 bases). From germline, CDR1 is SGHTA and CDR2 FQGNSA. The V gene lost 1 base and the J gene lost 5 bases, with 14 bases spanning the gap. The CDR3 covers 15 residues.

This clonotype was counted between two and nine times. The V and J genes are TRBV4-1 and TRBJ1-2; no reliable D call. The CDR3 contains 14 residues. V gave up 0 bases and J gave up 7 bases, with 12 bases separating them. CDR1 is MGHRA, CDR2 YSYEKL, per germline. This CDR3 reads CASSQEEGLGGYTF. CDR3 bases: TGCGCCAGCAGCCAAGAGGAAGGGTTGGGTGGCTACACCTTC.

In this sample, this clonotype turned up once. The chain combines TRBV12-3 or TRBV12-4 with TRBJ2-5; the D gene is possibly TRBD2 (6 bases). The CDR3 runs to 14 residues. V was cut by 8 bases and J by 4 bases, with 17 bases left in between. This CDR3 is CASSRRGSGETQYF. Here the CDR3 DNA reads TGTGCCAGCTCTAGACGGGGGAGCGGAGAGACCCAGTACTTC.

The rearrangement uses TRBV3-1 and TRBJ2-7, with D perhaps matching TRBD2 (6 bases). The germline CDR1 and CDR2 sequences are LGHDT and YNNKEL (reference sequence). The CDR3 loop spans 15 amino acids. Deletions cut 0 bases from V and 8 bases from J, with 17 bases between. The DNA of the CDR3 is TGTGCCAGCAGCCAAGACGAGGCTCGGGGGTACAAGCAGTACTTC. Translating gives CASSQDEARGYKQYF.

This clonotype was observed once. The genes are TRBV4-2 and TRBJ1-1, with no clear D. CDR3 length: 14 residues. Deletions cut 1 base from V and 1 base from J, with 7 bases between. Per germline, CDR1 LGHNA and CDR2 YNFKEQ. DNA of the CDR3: TGTGCCAGCAGCCAAGCGAGCCGGAACACTGAAGCTTTCTTT. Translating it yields CASSQASRNTEAFF.

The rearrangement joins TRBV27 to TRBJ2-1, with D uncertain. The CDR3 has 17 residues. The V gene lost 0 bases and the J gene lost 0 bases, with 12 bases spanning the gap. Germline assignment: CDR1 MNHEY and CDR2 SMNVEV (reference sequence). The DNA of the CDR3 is TGTGCCAGCAGTTTATCTGGCTTACGAACCTCCTACAATGAGCAGTTCTTC. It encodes CASSLSGLRTSYNEQFF.

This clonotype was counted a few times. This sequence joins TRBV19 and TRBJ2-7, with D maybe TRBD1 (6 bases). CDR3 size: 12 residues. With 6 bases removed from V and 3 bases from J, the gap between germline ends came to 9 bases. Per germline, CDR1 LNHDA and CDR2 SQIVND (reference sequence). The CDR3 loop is CASSQTGYEQYF. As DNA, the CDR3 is TGTGCCAGTAGCCAGACAGGCTACGAGCAGTACTTC.

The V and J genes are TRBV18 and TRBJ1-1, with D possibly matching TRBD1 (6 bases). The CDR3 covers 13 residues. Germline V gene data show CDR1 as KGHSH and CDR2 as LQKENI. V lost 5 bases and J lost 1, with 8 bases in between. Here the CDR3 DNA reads TGTGCCAGCTCAGGACAGTGGAACACTGAAGCTTTCTTT. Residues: CASSGQWNTEAFF. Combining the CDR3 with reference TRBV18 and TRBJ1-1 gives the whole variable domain NAGVMQNPRHLVRRRGQEARLRCSPMKGHSHVYWYRQLPEEGLKFMVYLQKENIIDESGMPKERFSAEFPKEGPSILRIQQVVRGDSAAYFCASSGQWNTEAFFGQGTRLTVV.

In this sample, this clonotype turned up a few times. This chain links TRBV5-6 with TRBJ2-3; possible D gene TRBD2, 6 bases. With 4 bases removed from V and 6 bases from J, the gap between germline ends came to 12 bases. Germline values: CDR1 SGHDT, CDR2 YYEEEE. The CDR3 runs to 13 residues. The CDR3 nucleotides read TGTGCCAGCAGCCTCCCGGGGGTCGATACGCAGTATTTT. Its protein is CASSLPGVDTQYF. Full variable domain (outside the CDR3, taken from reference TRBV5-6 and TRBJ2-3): DAGVTQSPTHLIKTRGQQVTLRCSPKSGHDTVSWYQQALGQGPQFIFQYYEEEERQRGNFPDRFSGHQFPNYSSELNVNALLLGDSALYLCASSLPGVDTQYFGPGTRLTVL.